This T cell receptor beta chain was sequenced during a study of cytomegalovirus exposure and HLA in healthy donors. PCR primers comprised 60 Vbeta and 13 Jbeta primers. Sequenced by immunoSEQ multiplex PCR; TCRdb stores in-frame clones only, minus some. In the table there are 140,000 or so clones, about three quarters of which are singletons. This clone was counted a single time. Germline V CDR1 and CDR2: SGHTS, YDEGEE. The CDR3 extends over 15 amino acids. V trimming: 4 bases; J trimming: 5 bases; junction bases outside the gene matches: 7. The TCR originated in a young woman in good health and CMV-seronegative. The sequenced material came from PBMCs. The chain uses TRBV5-8 and TRBJ1-1; TRBD1 aligns across 11 bases. DNA for the CDR3: TGTGCCAGCAGCGCGGGACAGGGGGTGGGGACTGAAGCTTTCTTT. Residues: CASSAGQGVGTEAFF.